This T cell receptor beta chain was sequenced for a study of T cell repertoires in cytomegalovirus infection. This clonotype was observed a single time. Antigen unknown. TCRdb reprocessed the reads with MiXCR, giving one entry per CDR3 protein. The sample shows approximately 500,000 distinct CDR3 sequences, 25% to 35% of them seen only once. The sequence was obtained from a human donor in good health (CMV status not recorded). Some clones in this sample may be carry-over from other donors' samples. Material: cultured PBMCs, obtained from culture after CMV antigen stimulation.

CDR3 sequence (DNA): TGTGCCAGCAGTTTAAACAGGGACTATGGCTACACCTTC. It specifies CASSLNRDYGYTF. The V and J genes are TRBV12-3 or TRBV12-4 and TRBJ1-2; weak D call: TRBD1 (6 bases). The V and J ends lost 2 bases and 3 bases respectively, with 7 bases between them. This CDR3 has 13 residues.